The 11 T cell receptor beta chains below all came from one sample that was sequenced in a study of T cell responses to AZD1222 COVID-19 vaccine. TCRdb's table, derived via immunoSEQ multiplex PCR, lists solely in-frame clones and lacks some. Among about 39,000 clones listed, just over 85% were seen once. The source was peripheral blood, collected 28 days after the second dose of the MenACWY control vaccine. These receptors all stem from an adult who received the MenACWY meningococcal vaccine as a control.

V gene TRBV6-1 combines with J gene TRBJ2-2; 11 bases are a match to TRBD2. CDR3 size: 17 residues. Germline CDR1 reads MNHNS; CDR2 reads SASEGT. With V trimmed by 4 bases and J by 2 bases, 6 bases remained unmatched. CDR3 region: CASSVVAGGLNTGELFF. In DNA, the CDR3 is TGTGCCAGCAGTGTCGTAGCGGGAGGGCTTAACACCGGGGAGCTGTTTTTT.

This chain uses TRBV19 with TRBJ1-5; the match to TRBD1 covers 7 bases. The germline CDR1 and CDR2 sequences are LNHDA and SQIVND (reference sequence). Germline trimming cut 2 bases from V and 7 bases from J; bases unmatched to any gene: 8. The CDR3 has 15 amino acids. The CDR3 loop is CASSINSTGVQPQHF. As DNA, the CDR3 is TGTGCCAGTAGTATAAACTCTACAGGGGTCCAGCCCCAGCATTTT.

The gene calls are TRBV2 and TRBJ2-5; tentative D call: TRBD1 (6 bases). V lost 6 bases to trimming and J lost 4 bases, with 15 bases between them. Germline V CDR1 and CDR2: SNHLY, FYNNEI. The length of the CDR3 is 14 residues. CDR3 residues: CASRKGAGAETQYF. The CDR3 DNA is TGTGCCAGCAGGAAAGGCGCAGGGGCAGAGACCCAGTACTTC.

V usage is TRBV5-4 and J usage is TRBJ2-5; D remains unclear. Germline CDR1 reads SGHNT; CDR2 reads YYREEE (reference sequence). Deletions cut 2 bases from V and 1 base from J, with 9 bases between. The CDR3 spans 14 residues. The CDR3 region is CASSLRPFQETQYF. The CDR3 coding sequence is TGTGCCAGCAGCTTACGTCCGTTCCAAGAGACCCAGTACTTC. Together with reference TRBV5-4 and TRBJ2-5, the CDR3 gives the full variable domain: ETGVTQSPTHLIKTRGQQVTLRCSSQSGHNTVSWYQQALGQGPQFIFQYYREEENGRGNFPPRFSGLQFPNYSSELNVNALELDDSALYLCASSLRPFQETQYFGPGTRLLVL.

The chain uses TRBV28 and TRBJ1-2; D call uncertain. V shed 2 bases and J shed 2 bases, with 21 bases lying between them. Germline CDR1 and CDR2: MDHEN and SYDVKM. CDR3 length equals 18 residues. CDR3 sequence (DNA): TGTGCCAGCAGTTTAAGGTTCGGGGTACGGGGATCGAACTATGGCTACACCTTC. This codes for CASSLRFGVRGSNYGYTF.

This chain connects TRBV20-1 to TRBJ2-7, with 8 nucleotides matching TRBD2. Germline lookup yields CDR1 DFQATT and CDR2 SNEGSKA (reference sequence). The CDR3 length is 15 residues. J gave up 0 bases and V 3 bases, and 7 bases lay outside the gene matches. This CDR3 reads CSASFLAGNSYEQYF. The DNA of the CDR3 is TGCAGTGCTAGTTTCCTAGCGGGTAACTCCTACGAGCAGTACTTC.

The chain uses TRBV5-1 and TRBJ2-6, with 10 bases identical to TRBD1. Germline CDR1 is SGHRS and CDR2 is YFSETQ. The CDR3 covers 18 residues. The junction had 9 bases not matched to a gene; V was cut back by 3 bases and J by 3 bases. The DNA for the CDR3 is TGCGCCAGCAGCTCAGACAGGGGGCGCTTTAATGGGGCCAACGTCCTGACTTTC. Protein product: CASSSDRGRFNGANVLTF.

The chain couples TRBV6-5 to TRBJ1-2, with 7 bases matching TRBD1. This CDR3 spans 15 amino acids. CDR1 is MNHEY and CDR2 is SVGAGI in the germline V gene. V gave up 8 bases and J gave up 3 bases; unmatched junction bases: 12. Here the CDR3 DNA reads TGTGCCAGCCGATCCGGGACAGTAATCGACTATGGCTACACCTTC. Protein: CASRSGTVIDYGYTF.

The chain is built from TRBV19 and TRBJ1-2, with D possibly matching TRBD1 (5 bases). Trimming cost V 5 bases and J 2 bases, with 15 bases left between them. CDR1 is LNHDA, CDR2 SQIVND, per germline (reference sequence). This CDR3 has 15 amino acids. CDR3 DNA: TGTGCCAGTAGTCGCCAGGGTAGAGGGAACTATGGCTACACCTTC. It yields the protein CASSRQGRGNYGYTF.

The chain uses TRBV5-1 and TRBJ2-5; D is unresolved. Trimming cost V 1 base and J 5 bases, with 3 bases left between them. This CDR3 has 11 residues. Germline CDR1 reads SGHRS; CDR2 reads YFSETQ. CDR3 sequence (DNA): TGCGCCAGCAGCTTGATGGAGACCCAGTACTTC. Translating gives CASSLMETQYF.

The rearrangement joins TRBV27 to TRBJ2-7; 14 bases are a match to TRBD2. V shed 8 bases, J shed 8 bases, and the junction held 8 bases outside the gene matches. CDR1 is MNHEY and CDR2 is SMNVEV in the germline V gene (reference sequence). The CDR3 length is 14 residues. The CDR3 protein is CASGQTSGGVKQYF. As DNA, the CDR3 is TGTGCCAGCGGGCAGACTAGCGGGGGGGTCAAGCAGTACTTC.